These T cell receptor beta chains were read from a single sample in a study of metastatic and nonmetastatic thyroid tumors. MiXCR re-clonotyped the PCR reads for TCRdb. The sample lists around 20,000 clones; around a quarter were seen once. The sample was tumor tissue. These TCRs come from a female donor with papillary thyroid cancer or a benign thyroid nodule (not recorded which). Some clones in this sample may be carry-over from other donors' samples. The CDR3 runs from the conserved cysteine through the conserved F or W. D genes are given only for firm matches. Clone sizes are given selectively: once, few, many, or a class where the clone is expanded.

TRBV6-1	TRBJ1-4	-	-	-	CASSWGFGANEKPFF
TRBV19	TRBJ2-1	many	-	TGTGCCAGTATGGCGCTCACAGGACCTACCAGGGATGAGCAGTTCTTC	CASMALTGPTRDEQFF
TRBV12-3/TRBV12-4	TRBJ1-2	medium-sized	-	TGTGCCAGCAGATCGACTGGGGACTATGGCTACACCTTC	CASRSTGDYGYTF
TRBV11-1	TRBJ2-3	-	TRBD2	TGTGCCAGCAGCCTGGGGACTATCGGGATTCGGACAGATACGCAGTATTTT	CASSLGTIGIRTDTQYF
TRBV7-6	TRBJ2-7	-	-	TGTGCCAGCAGCTTAGCTCTGAGACAGAGTTCGTCTCCCTACGAGCAGTACTTC	CASSLALRQSSSPYEQYF
TRBV6-9	TRBJ2-1	-	-	TGTGCCAGCAGTGAAGCCTGTACAGGGAATGAGCAGTTCTTC	CASSEACTGNEQFF
TRBV19	TRBJ2-7	many	-	TGTGCCAGTAAACAGTCCCCTCAAAGCTACGAGCAGTACTTC	CASKQSPQSYEQYF
TRBV6-1	TRBJ1-3	-	-	TGTGCCAGCAGTGGAGGCAGCTCTGTAAACATCATATATTTT	CASSGGSSVNIIYF
TRBV6-2/TRBV6-3	TRBJ2-3	few	TRBD2	TGTGCCAGCAGACTAACCGGGACTAGCGTACGAAATACGCAGTATTTT	CASRLTGTSVRNTQYF
TRBV6-1	TRBJ2-1	-	-	TGTGCCAGCAGAGTAGCGGGACAGCACAATGAGCAGTTCTTC	CASRVAGQHNEQFF
TRBV29-1	TRBJ1-4	many	-	TGCAGCGGGGGGGTCGGGACGAAAGGGGAAAAACTGTTTTTT	CSGGVGTKGEKLFF
TRBV4-2	TRBJ2-2	-	TRBD2	TGTGCCAGCAGCCCCCCCCCCCCGGGAGGGCCGAACACCGGGGAGCTGTTTTTT	CASSPPPPGGPNTGELFF
TRBV6-9	TRBJ2-5	-	-	TGTGCCAGCAGTTCGTCAGGGAGAGAGACCCAGTACTTC	CASSSSGRETQYF
TRBV7-9	TRBJ2-1	medium-sized	TRBD2	TGTGCCAGCAGCTCTTCCCGACTAGCGGGAGCCTACAATGAGCAGTTCTTC	CASSSSRLAGAYNEQFF
TRBV7-3	TRBJ2-3	once	-	TGTGCCAGCAGCTTTAGCGGTACTACAGATACGCAGTATTTT	CASSFSGTTDTQYF
TRBV19	TRBJ1-4	medium-sized	-	TGTGCCAGTAGTATAGGAGGGAAAAAACTGTTTTTT	CASSIGGKKLFF
TRBV5-1	TRBJ2-3	-	-	TGCGCCAGCAGCTTGGAGCCAGGAGTTAGTGCCACAGATACGCAGTATTTT	CASSLEPGVSATDTQYF
TRBV9	TRBJ2-1	-	-	TGTGCCAGCAGCGATGCGGGGGCTGGGTACAATGAGCAGTTCTTC	CASSDAGAGYNEQFF
TRBV18	TRBJ2-7	many	TRBD1	TGTGCCAGCTCACCTAGCAGTCGACAGGGATCCGAGCAGTACTTC	CASSPSSRQGSEQYF
TRBV6-1	TRBJ1-2	few	TRBD1	TGTGCCAGCAGTGAAGAACCTACAGGGGTGGGTGGCTACACCTTC	CASSEEPTGVGGYTF
TRBV20-1	TRBJ2-2	-	TRBD2	TGCAGTGCGGGCAGCGGGAGGCCCGGGGAGCTGTTTTTT	CSAGSGRPGELFF
TRBV6-2/TRBV6-3	TRBJ2-7	-	-	TGTGCCAGCAGTTACCCGGGTGCATCCTACGAGCAGTACTTC	CASSYPGASYEQYF
TRBV3-1	TRBJ1-2	medium-sized	-	TGTGCCAGCAGCCAAGATGGAGGGTGGGATGGCTACACCTTC	CASSQDGGWDGYTF
TRBV29-1	TRBJ2-1	-	-	TGCACCCGCAATGAGCAGTTCTTC	CTRNEQFF
TRBV9	TRBJ2-7	-	-	TGTGCCAGCAGCGTAGGGCAGGCCTACGCCAACGAGCAGTACTTC	CASSVGQAYANEQYF
TRBV10-3	TRBJ1-5	medium-sized	TRBD1	TGTGCCATCAGCGCGGGACAGGGTGGGTCGAGTCAGCCCCAGCATTTT	CAISAGQGGSSQPQHF
TRBV29-1	TRBJ1-2	many	TRBD1	TGCAGCGTTGAATCAGGGGGCGGTATCGGCTACACCTTC	CSVESGGGIGYTF
TRBV12-3/TRBV12-4	TRBJ1-1	medium-sized	TRBD1	TGTGCCAGCAGCGTCAGGGGGTATGCTGAAGCTTTCTTT	CASSVRGYAEAFF
TRBV2	TRBJ1-2	few	TRBD1	TGTGCCAGCAGGGATGGGACAGCCCTCTACTATGGCTACACCTTC	CASRDGTALYYGYTF
TRBV2	TRBJ2-7	few	-	TGTGCCAGCAGTGAATTGGGCCTCTCCTACGAGCAGTACTTC	CASSELGLSYEQYF
TRBV10-3	TRBJ2-7	few	-	TGTGCCATCACTCACTACTCTAAGACTATCTCCTACGAGCAGTACTTC	CAITHYSKTISYEQYF
TRBV20-1	TRBJ2-7	many	TRBD2	TGCAGTGCTAGATCTGGGAGGGCCATGGGGAACGAGCAGTACTTC	CSARSGRAMGNEQYF
TRBV27	TRBJ1-6	-	TRBD1	TGTGCCAGCAGTTCGACAGGGGCGGATTCACCCCTCCACTTT	CASSSTGADSPLHF
TRBV10-1	TRBJ2-7	medium-sized	TRBD2	TGCGCCAGCAGTGAGGGCGGCGGGAGGGAAAACGAGCAGTACTTC	CASSEGGGRENEQYF
TRBV30	TRBJ1-5	-	-	TGTGCCTGGGGGGAGGGTGGTCGGCCCCAGCATTTT	CAWGEGGRPQHF
TRBV11-2	TRBJ2-7	many	-	TGTGCCAGCAGCCTCTATGCTAGCGAACCCTACGAGCAGTACTTC	CASSLYASEPYEQYF
TRBV12-3/TRBV12-4	TRBJ1-4	medium-sized	-	TGTGCCAGCAGTTCAACTATGATGGGGCCCACTAATGAAAAACTGTTTTTT	CASSSTMMGPTNEKLFF
TRBV6-1	TRBJ2-1	medium-sized	-	TGTGCCAGCAAGAATCCGGGACATCGAGGTCAGCAGTTCTTC	CASKNPGHRGQQFF
TRBV29-1	TRBJ2-3	many	-	TGCAGCGTTGCGGGGACCGCGTCAAGCACAGATACGCAGTATTTT	CSVAGTASSTDTQYF
TRBV20-1	TRBJ2-1	many	TRBD2	TGCAGTGCCCTACCTTTGAGCGGGAAGGGAAATGAGCAGTTCTTC	CSALPLSGKGNEQFF
TRBV18	TRBJ1-1	many	-	TGTGCCAGCTCACCACCAGGGGTCACTGAAGCTTTCTTT	CASSPPGVTEAFF
TRBV12-3/TRBV12-4	TRBJ2-5	many	-	TGTGCCAGCCTCTCCTCTACCCGTCTTGAGACCCAGTACTTC	CASLSSTRLETQYF